This T cell receptor (beta chain) was retrieved from a study of cytomegalovirus exposure and HLA in healthy donors. This CDR3 contains 15 residues. Germline CDR1 and CDR2: GTSNPN and SVGIG (reference sequence). The J segment lost 7 bases and the V segment lost 0 bases, leaving 11 bases of the junction unmatched. With respect to this clone: Its antigen is unknown.

PCR was performed using 60 Vbeta and 13 Jbeta primers. Using immunoSEQ multiplex PCR, the repertoire was profiled, and TCRdb retains in-frame clones only, with some absent. The sample consists of about 170,000 clones, about 59% of them appearing once. General study results and limits: It was approximately 170 TCR beta chains that were listed as cytomegalovirus-associated.

The material sequenced was PBMCs. The receptor's source is a man in his forties in good health and CMV-seronegative. This chain joins TRBV30 and TRBJ1-2; the match to TRBD1 covers 7 bases. As DNA, the CDR3 is TGTGCCTGGAGTGTACAGGAGGGGGCGGTCTCTGGCTACACCTTC. As protein: CAWSVQEGAVSGYTF. The full variable domain, completed using reference TRBV30 and TRBJ1-2, is SQTIHQWPATLVQPVGSPLSLECTVEGTSNPNLYWYRQAAGRGLQLLFYSVGIGQISSEVPQNLSASRPQDRQFILSSKKLLLSDSGFYLCAWSVQEGAVSGYTFGSGTRLTVV.